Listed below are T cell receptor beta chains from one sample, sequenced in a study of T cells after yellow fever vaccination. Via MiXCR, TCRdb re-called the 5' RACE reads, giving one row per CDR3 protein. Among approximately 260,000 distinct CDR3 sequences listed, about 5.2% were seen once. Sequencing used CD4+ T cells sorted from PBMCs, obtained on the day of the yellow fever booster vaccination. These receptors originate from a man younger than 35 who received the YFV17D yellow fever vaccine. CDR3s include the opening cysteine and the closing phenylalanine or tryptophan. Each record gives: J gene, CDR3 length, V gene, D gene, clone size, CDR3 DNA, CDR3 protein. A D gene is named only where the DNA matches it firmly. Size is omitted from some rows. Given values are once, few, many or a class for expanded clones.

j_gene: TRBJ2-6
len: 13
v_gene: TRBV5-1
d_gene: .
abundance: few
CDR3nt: TGCGCCAGCGCTCAAGCTGGGGCCAACGTCCTGACTTTC
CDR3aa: CASAQAGANVLTF

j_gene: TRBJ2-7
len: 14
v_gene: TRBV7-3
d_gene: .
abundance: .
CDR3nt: TGTGCCAGCAGCCGCGACGGGGGGCCCTACGAGCAGTACTTC
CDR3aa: CASSRDGGPYEQYF

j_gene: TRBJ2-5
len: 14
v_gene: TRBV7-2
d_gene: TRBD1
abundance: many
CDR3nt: TGTGCCAGCAGGCGAACGACAGGGTTGGAGACCCAGTACTTC
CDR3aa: CASRRTTGLETQYF

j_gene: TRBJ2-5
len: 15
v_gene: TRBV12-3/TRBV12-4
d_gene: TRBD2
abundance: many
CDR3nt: TGTGCCAGCAGTTTTTATTTAGCGGGGGAAGAGACCCAGTACTTC
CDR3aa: CASSFYLAGEETQYF

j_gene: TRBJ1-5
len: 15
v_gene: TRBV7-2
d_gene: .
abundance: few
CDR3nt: TGTGCCAGCAGCCCCGCCGCAGGGAACGGCCAGCCCCAGCATTTT
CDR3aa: CASSPAAGNGQPQHF

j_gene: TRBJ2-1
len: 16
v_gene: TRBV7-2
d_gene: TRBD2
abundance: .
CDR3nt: TGTGCCAGCAGCTTAGTTCGGGGGGGATCTCAAAATGAGCAGTTCTTC
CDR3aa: CASSLVRGGSQNEQFF

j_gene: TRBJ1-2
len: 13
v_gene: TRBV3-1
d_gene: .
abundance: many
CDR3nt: TGTGCCAGCAGCCAAGATGGCGTTTATGGCTACACCTTC
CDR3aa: CASSQDGVYGYTF

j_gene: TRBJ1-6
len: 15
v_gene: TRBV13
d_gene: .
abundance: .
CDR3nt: TGTGCCAGCAGCTTAGCGGGGTTATGGCATTCACCCCTCCACTTT
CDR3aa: CASSLAGLWHSPLHF

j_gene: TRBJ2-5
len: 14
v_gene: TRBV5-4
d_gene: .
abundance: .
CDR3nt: TGTGCCAGCAGCTTGTATGGGGGTGCCGAGACCCAGTACTTC
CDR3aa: CASSLYGGAETQYF

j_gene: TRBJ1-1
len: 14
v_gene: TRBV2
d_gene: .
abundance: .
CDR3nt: TGTGCCAGCAGTGTTGACAGGACGAACACTGAAGCTTTCTTT
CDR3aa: CASSVDRTNTEAFF

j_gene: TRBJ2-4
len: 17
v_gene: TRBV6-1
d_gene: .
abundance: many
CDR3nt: TGTGCCAGCAGTGAACTGGCCCTAGGGGGGGGGAAAAACATTCAGTACTTC
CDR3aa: CASSELALGGGKNIQYF

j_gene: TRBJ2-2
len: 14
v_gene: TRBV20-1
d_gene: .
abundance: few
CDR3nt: TGCAGTGCTAGAGCTAGTGGGAACACCGGGGAGCTGTTTTTT
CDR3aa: CSARASGNTGELFF

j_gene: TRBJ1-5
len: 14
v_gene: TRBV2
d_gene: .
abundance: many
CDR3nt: TGTGCCAGCAGAGACCATAGGGGTAATCAGCCCCAGCATTTT
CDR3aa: CASRDHRGNQPQHF

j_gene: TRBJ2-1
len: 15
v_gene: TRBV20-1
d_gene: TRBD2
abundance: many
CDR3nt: TGCAGTGCTAGAGATCAGAGCGGGGGGGCCAATGAGCAGTTCTTC
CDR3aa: CSARDQSGGANEQFF

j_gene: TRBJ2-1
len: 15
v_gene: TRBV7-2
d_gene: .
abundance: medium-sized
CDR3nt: TGTGCCAGCAGCTTGGGGGCTCAATCCTACAATGAGCAGTTCTTC
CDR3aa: CASSLGAQSYNEQFF

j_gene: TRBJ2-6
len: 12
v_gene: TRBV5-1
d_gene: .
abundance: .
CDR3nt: TGCGCCAGCAGCCCCGAGGCCAACGTCCTGACTTTC
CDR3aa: CASSPEANVLTF

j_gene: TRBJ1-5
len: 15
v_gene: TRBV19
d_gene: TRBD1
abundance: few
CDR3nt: TGTGCCAGTAGGACCGGGACAGGGCGCAATCAGCCCCAGCATTTT
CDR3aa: CASRTGTGRNQPQHF

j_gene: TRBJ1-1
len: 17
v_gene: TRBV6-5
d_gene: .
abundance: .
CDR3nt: TGTGCCAGCAGTTTGGGGCAGACCGGGACAATGAACACTGAAGCTTTCTTT
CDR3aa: CASSLGQTGTMNTEAFF

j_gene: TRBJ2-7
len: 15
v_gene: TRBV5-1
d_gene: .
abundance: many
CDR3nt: TGCGCCAGCAGCTTGGGACCCGGATACTCCTACGAGCAGTACTTC
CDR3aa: CASSLGPGYSYEQYF

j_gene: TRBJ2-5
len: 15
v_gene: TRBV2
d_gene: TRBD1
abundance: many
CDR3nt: TGTGCCAGCAGTGAAGCGGGACAGTCCCAAGAGACCCAGTACTTC
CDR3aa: CASSEAGQSQETQYF

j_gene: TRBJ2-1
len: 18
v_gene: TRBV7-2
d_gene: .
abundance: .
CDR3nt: TGTGCCAGCAGTTCCTTGGGGCTACGCGTAGAATCCTACAATGAGCAGTTCTTC
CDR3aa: CASSSLGLRVESYNEQFF

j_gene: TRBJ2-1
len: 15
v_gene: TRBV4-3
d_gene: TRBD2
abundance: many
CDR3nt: TGTGCCAGCAGCCAGGGACTAGCGGCCTACAATGAGCAGTTCTTC
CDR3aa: CASSQGLAAYNEQFF

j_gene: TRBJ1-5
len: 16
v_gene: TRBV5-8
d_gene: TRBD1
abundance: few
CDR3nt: TGTGCCAGCAGCGTGACAACAGGGGCTAGCGATCAGCCCCAGCATTTT
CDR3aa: CASSVTTGASDQPQHF

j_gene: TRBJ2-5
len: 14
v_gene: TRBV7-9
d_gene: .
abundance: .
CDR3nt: TGTGCCAGCAGCTTTTATGGACAGCAAGAGACCCAGTACTTC
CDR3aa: CASSFYGQQETQYF

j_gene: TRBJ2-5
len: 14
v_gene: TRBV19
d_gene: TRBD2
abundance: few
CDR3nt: TGTGCCTCAGGGACTAGACAGTCTGGCGGGACCCAGTACTTC
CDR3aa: CASGTRQSGGTQYF

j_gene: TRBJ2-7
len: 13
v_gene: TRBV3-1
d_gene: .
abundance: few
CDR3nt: TGTGCCAGCAGCTGGACCGTGGCGGGCGAGCAGTACTTC
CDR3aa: CASSWTVAGEQYF